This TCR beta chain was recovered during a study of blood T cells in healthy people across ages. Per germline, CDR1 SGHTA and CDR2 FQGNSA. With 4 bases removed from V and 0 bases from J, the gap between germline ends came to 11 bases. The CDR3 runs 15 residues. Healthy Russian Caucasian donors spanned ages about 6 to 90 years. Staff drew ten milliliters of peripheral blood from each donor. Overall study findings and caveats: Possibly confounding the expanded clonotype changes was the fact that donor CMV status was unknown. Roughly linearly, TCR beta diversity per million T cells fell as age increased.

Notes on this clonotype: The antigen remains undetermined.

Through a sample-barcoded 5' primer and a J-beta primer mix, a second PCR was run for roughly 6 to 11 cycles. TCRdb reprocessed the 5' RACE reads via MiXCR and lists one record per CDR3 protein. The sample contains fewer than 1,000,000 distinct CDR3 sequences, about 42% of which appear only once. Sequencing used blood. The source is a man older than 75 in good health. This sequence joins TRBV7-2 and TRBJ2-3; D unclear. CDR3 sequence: CASSSRTFSTDTQYF. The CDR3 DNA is TGTGCCAGCAGCTCTCGGACCTTTAGCACAGATACGCAGTATTTT.